These 5 T cell receptor beta chains were all obtained from the same sample, sequenced in a study of OX40 agonist ivuxolimab in advanced cancers. TCRdb's table, derived via immunoSEQ multiplex PCR, lists solely in-frame clones and lacks some. This table holds 130,000 or so clones, more than 85% found once. Sequencing was performed on CD4+ or CD8+ T cells sorted from blood, taken in a trial of the OX40 agonist ivuxolimab. The receptors originated from an adult with an advanced solid tumor such as melanoma, head and neck, liver or kidney cancer.

The chain carries TRBV5-5 and TRBJ1-1, with D uncertain. The CDR3 totals 13 residues. The germline CDR1 and CDR2 sequences are SGHKS and YYEKEE (reference sequence). With 2 bases removed from V and 5 bases from J, the gap between germline ends came to 10 bases. CDR3 bases: TGTGCCAGCAGCTTTGGTAGCTTTACTGAAGCTTTCTTT. Residues: CASSFGSFTEAFF.

The chain combines TRBV6-9 with TRBJ2-2; D is unresolved. The CDR3 runs to 15 residues. The V and J ends lost 3 bases and 6 bases respectively, with 14 bases between them. CDR1 and CDR2 (germline): MNHGY, SVAAGI. DNA of the CDR3: TGTGCCAGCAGTTACGTTTTGCGGAAGGCCGGGGAGCTGTTTTTT. Residues: CASSYVLRKAGELFF.

The gene calls are TRBV9 and TRBJ2-5; 7 bases match TRBD2. V lost 0 bases and J lost 0; bases outside the gene matches: 2. This CDR3 contains 15 residues. Looked up from germline, CDR1 is SGDLS and CDR2 is YYNGEE. The CDR3 sequence is CASSVAAGNQETQYF. CDR3 DNA sequence: TGTGCCAGCAGCGTAGCAGCGGGGAACCAAGAGACCCAGTACTTC.

The rearrangement joins TRBV6-5 to TRBJ2-7; no definite D call. Trimming took off 0 bases at V and 6 bases at J, with 12 bases between the two ends. Germline assignment: CDR1 MNHEY and CDR2 SVGAGI. The CDR3 length is 14 residues. CDR3 residues: CASSYSLRFGEQYF. The CDR3 nucleotides are TGTGCCAGCAGTTACTCGTTACGCTTCGGCGAGCAGTACTTC.

V usage is TRBV11-2 and J usage is TRBJ2-1, with 9 bases matching TRBD2. This CDR3 contains 15 residues. The junction had 9 bases not matched to a gene; V was cut back by 2 bases and J by 10 bases. Germline CDR1 is SGHAT and CDR2 is FQNNGV. CDR3 sequence (DNA): TGTGCCAGCAGCTTACGTATAGCGGGAGATGGGGAGCAGTTCTTC. Translating gives CASSLRIAGDGEQFF.